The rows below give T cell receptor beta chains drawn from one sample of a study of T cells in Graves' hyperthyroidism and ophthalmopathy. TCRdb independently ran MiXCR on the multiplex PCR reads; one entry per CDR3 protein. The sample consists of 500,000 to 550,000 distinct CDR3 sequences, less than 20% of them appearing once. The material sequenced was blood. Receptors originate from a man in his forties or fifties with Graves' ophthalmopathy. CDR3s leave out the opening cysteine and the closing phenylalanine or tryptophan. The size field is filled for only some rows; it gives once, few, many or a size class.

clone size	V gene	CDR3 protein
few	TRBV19	ASRKQGGEQY
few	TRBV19	ASRTNRGPTGELF
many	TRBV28	ASSSPMDTIYNEQF
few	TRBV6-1	ASSEELAVYNEQF
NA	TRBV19	ASKTGYTEAF
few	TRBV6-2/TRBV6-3	ASSHQDRKAF
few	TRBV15	ATSRNSGGTGELF
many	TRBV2	ASSEELAGWGRETQY
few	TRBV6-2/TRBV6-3	ASSSDGRTYGYT
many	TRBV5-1	ASSLRQGPYEQY
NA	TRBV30	AWGTGAHSGANVLT
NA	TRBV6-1	ASSTGTGAQY
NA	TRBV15	ATSLQGNTEAF
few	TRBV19	ASSTSRPNQPQH
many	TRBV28	ASSFSGAQGETQY
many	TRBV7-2	ASSLVPGASGGAPDTQY
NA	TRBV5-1	ASSSRTSRTDTQY
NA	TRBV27	ASRLYTGELF
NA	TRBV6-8	ASSYSNTYGYT
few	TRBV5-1	ASSAGQSNSPLH
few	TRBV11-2	ASWDASGAF
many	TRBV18	ASSPPVTTDTQY
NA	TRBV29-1	SVEIGAGELF
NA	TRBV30	AWSGPHNEQF
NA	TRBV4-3	ASSQLGGANTGELF
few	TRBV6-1	ASSTGGFNQPQH
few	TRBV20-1	SAREGAGDYEQY
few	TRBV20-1	SATHPTWHPDREEQY
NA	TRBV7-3	ASRKTSPPDTQY
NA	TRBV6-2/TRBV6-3	ASSVRLAPGQY
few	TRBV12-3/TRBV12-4	ASTPGQANTEAF
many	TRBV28	ASSLHEDTEAF
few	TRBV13	ASSLYINTEAF
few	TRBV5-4	ASSPDSGRELF
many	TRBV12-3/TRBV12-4	ASSPPGLVNNEQF
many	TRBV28	ASSLGESSYNEQF
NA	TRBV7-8	ASSPTGLAVEQY
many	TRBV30	AWSVRGYEQY
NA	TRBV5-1	ASSRRVATDTQY
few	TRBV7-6	ASSLADRERTGELF
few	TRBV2	ASSRRFVGTGELF
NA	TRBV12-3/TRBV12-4	ASSLALGGTTTDTQY
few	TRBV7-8	ASSLKGNSPLH
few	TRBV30	AWSALAANTQY
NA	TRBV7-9	ASNQEGAANEKLF
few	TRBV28	ASSFPGQWDYGYT
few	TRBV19	ASSAWTKNEQY
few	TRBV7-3	ASSLRQGDEAF
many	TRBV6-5	ASSYRGGRALRLMETQY
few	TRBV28	ASSLPSGQVREAF
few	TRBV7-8	ASRGTGGDTQY
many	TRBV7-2	ASSPRTGSEAF
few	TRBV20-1	SAQRGGPGDTQY
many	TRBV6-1	ASSEANGKIWSSEAF